This entry is about one T cell receptor beta chain. Antigen unknown. This record comes from a study of beta chain features in type 1 diabetes. Naive, central memory, regulatory and stem cell-like memory cells within the CD4+ compartment were sorted using CD45RO/CCR7/CD25/CD127/CD95/CD27. Study-level points and caveats: For TCRB rearrangement, an influence of HLA type remained unresolved here. A cDNA-based sequencing approach could over-represent cells with high TCR expression.

The CDR3 loop spans 18 amino acids. Trimming took 5 bases from V and 4 from J; bases not matched to a gene: 19. Per germline, CDR1 LNHNV and CDR2 YYDKDF (reference sequence). Expressed TCRB transcripts were sequenced because the isolated RNA had all been reverse transcribed beforehand. The protocol was immunoSEQ multiplex PCR, while the TCRdb copy is restricted to in-frame clones and leaves out a portion. The sample contains over 700,000 clones, 15% to 20% of which appear only once. The receptor was isolated from a young woman in good health. The sample was naive CD4+ T cells from blood. The genes are TRBV15 and TRBJ1-1; 7 nucleotides line up with TRBD1. CDR3 region: CATSAGLGSGRGLTEAFF. The CDR3 DNA reads TGTGCCACCAGCGCCGGCCTAGGTAGCGGTAGGGGGCTCACTGAAGCTTTCTTT.